These T cell receptor beta chains were read from a single sample in a study of blood T cell repertoires in COVID-19. The repertoire was sequenced with immunoSEQ multiplex PCR; TCRdb's copy has only in-frame clones and lacks some. The data hold about 150,000 clones, with around 87% observed a single time. The sequencing sample was made of peripheral blood. The receptors were gathered from a man older than 75 with acute or convalescent COVID-19. The CDR3 runs from the conserved cysteine through the conserved F or W. The order of the fields is CDR3 length, D gene, J gene, V gene, clone size, CDR3 protein, CDR3 DNA. A D gene is named only where the DNA matches it firmly. Size tells how often a clone was seen (once, few, many) or the class of an expanded clone, and some rows leave it out.

13	-	TRBJ2-7	TRBV11-2	-	CASSLGLYYEQYF	TGTGCCAGCAGCTTAGGACTTTACTACGAGCAGTACTTC
14	-	TRBJ2-7	TRBV7-8	-	CASSLGGSGVGQYF	TGTGCCAGCAGCTTAGGGGGTTCGGGAGTGGGGCAGTACTTC
14	-	TRBJ1-6	TRBV19	-	CASRQRLGVSPLHF	TGTGCCAGCAGACAGCGCCTCGGAGTTTCACCCCTCCACTTT
14	-	TRBJ1-1	TRBV6-5	-	CASAATGMATEAFF	TGTGCCAGCGCAGCCACAGGGATGGCCACTGAAGCTTTCTTT
15	TRBD1	TRBJ1-1	TRBV5-1	-	CASSPQTGVNTEAFF	TGCGCCAGCAGCCCCCAGACAGGGGTGAACACTGAAGCTTTCTTT
15	TRBD2	TRBJ2-1	TRBV24-1	-	CATSDGGSSYNEQFF	TGTGCCACCAGTGACGGCGGGAGCTCCTACAATGAGCAGTTCTTC
15	-	TRBJ1-5	TRBV5-1	-	CANTPWRNSNQPQHF	TGCGCCAACACACCGTGGAGAAATAGCAATCAGCCCCAGCATTTT
14	TRBD2	TRBJ2-5	TRBV6-5	once	CASSLSGGQETQYF	TGTGCCAGCAGTCTTAGCGGGGGGCAAGAGACCCAGTACTTC
14	-	TRBJ2-3	TRBV2	-	CASSLSLGTDTQYF	TGTGCCAGCAGTCTAAGCCTCGGCACAGATACGCAGTATTTT
15	TRBD2	TRBJ2-5	TRBV2	-	CASSEVAGLQETQYF	TGTGCCAGCAGTGAGGTAGCGGGACTACAAGAGACCCAGTACTTC
17	TRBD2	TRBJ2-4	TRBV5-1	few	CASSRDLGSGGFYIQYF	TGCGCCAGCAGCCGGGATTTGGGTAGCGGGGGTTTTTACATTCAGTACTTC
16	-	TRBJ1-5	TRBV28	-	CASRPRSGSGNQPQHF	TGTGCCAGCAGGCCCCGTTCAGGGTCGGGCAATCAGCCCCAGCATTTT
14	TRBD1	TRBJ1-6	TRBV27	-	CASSSRQGRSPLHF	TGTGCCAGCAGTTCGAGACAGGGGCGTTCACCCCTCCACTTT
16	TRBD1	TRBJ2-3	TRBV6-6	-	CASSGNRGLSTDTQYF	TGTGCCAGCAGTGGAAACAGGGGGCTAAGCACAGATACGCAGTATTTT
14	-	TRBJ1-2	TRBV6-1	once	CASSEASGGYGYTF	TGTGCCAGCAGTGAAGCGAGCGGGGGCTATGGCTACACCTTC
13	-	TRBJ1-1	TRBV18	-	CASSPPAGFGAFF	TGTGCCAGCTCACCACCGGCGGGATTTGGAGCTTTCTTT
11	-	TRBJ2-7	TRBV20-1	-	CSASGGDEQYF	TGCAGTGCTAGCGGAGGGGACGAGCAGTACTTC
15	-	TRBJ2-2	TRBV5-1	-	CASSLETRNTGELFF	TGCGCCAGCAGCTTGGAGACACGTAACACCGGGGAGCTGTTTTTT
13	-	TRBJ2-4	TRBV24-1	-	CATSDGQANIQYF	TGTGCCACCAGTGATGGGCAGGCAAACATTCAGTACTTC
14	-	TRBJ1-5	TRBV19	-	CASSPGIGNQPQHF	TGTGCCAGTAGTCCAGGGATAGGGAATCAGCCCCAGCATTTT
17	-	TRBJ2-3	TRBV21-1	-	CASSKYSERSHTDTQYF	TGTGCCAGCAGCAAATATTCTGAGCGGAGCCACACAGATACGCAGTATTTT
15	TRBD1	TRBJ2-7	TRBV6-4	-	CASSDSGTASYEQYF	TGTGCCAGCAGTGACTCCGGGACAGCTTCCTACGAGCAGTACTTC
15	-	TRBJ1-5	TRBV6-5	-	CASSVGQGSNQPQHF	TGTGCCAGCAGCGTGGGGCAGGGGAGCAATCAGCCCCAGCATTTT
13	TRBD1	TRBJ2-7	TRBV29-1	-	CSVEGQGADEQYF	TGCAGCGTTGAGGGACAGGGGGCCGACGAGCAGTACTTC
13	-	TRBJ1-1	TRBV3-1/TRBV3-2	-	CASSGGPNTEAFF	TGTGCCAGCAGCGGGGGCCCGAACACTGAAGCTTTCTTT
12	-	TRBJ2-3	TRBV29-1	-	CSVARMSDTQYF	TGCAGCGTTGCTAGGATGTCCGATACGCAGTATTTT
16	-	TRBJ2-6	TRBV19	once	CASSLGSISGANVLTF	TGTGCCAGTAGTCTTGGCAGTATCTCTGGGGCCAACGTCCTGACTTTC
16	TRBD1	TRBJ1-2	TRBV28	few	CASSPRRTGGTYGYTF	TGTGCCAGCAGCCCCCGGAGGACAGGGGGCACCTATGGCTACACCTTC
14	-	TRBJ2-3	TRBV24-1	-	CATSSAGELDTQYF	TGTGCCACCAGTTCGGCAGGCGAACTAGATACGCAGTATTTT
13	-	TRBJ1-1	TRBV7-9	-	CASSSRQNTEAFF	TGTGCCAGCAGCTCACGACAGAACACTGAAGCTTTCTTT
14	-	TRBJ2-3	TRBV5-1	-	CASSFSDSTDTQYF	TGCGCCAGCAGCTTTTCAGATTCCACAGATACGCAGTATTTT
14	-	TRBJ1-5	TRBV4-1	-	CASSQEDSYQPQHF	TGCGCCAGCAGCCAAGAAGACAGTTATCAGCCCCAGCATTTT
14	-	TRBJ1-2	TRBV5-1	-	CASSLAGQIYGYTF	TGCGCCAGCAGCTTGGCCGGACAGATATATGGCTACACCTTC
15	-	TRBJ2-3	TRBV9	-	CASSAQQGRTDTQYF	TGTGCCAGCAGCGCCCAACAGGGTAGAACAGATACGCAGTATTTT
14	-	TRBJ1-1	TRBV4-1	-	CASSQETRNTEAFF	TGCGCCAGCAGCCAAGAGACAAGGAACACTGAAGCTTTCTTT
15	TRBD2	TRBJ2-1	TRBV6-5	-	CASRGLRGGYNEQFF	TGTGCCAGCAGGGGGCTGCGGGGGGGCTACAATGAGCAGTTCTTC
14	-	TRBJ1-5	TRBV29-1	-	CSVVFRDTDQPQHF	TGCAGCGTTGTATTCCGGGACACCGATCAGCCCCAGCATTTT
14	-	TRBJ2-2	TRBV2	few	CASTPRDYTGELFF	TGTGCCAGCACCCCTAGGGACTACACCGGGGAGCTGTTTTTT
13	-	TRBJ1-2	TRBV6-5	-	CASSYWQGEGYTF	TGTGCCAGCAGTTACTGGCAGGGCGAGGGCTACACCTTC
13	-	TRBJ2-5	TRBV5-1	-	CASSWEGVETQYF	TGCGCCAGCAGCTGGGAAGGGGTGGAGACCCAGTACTTC
15	TRBD1	TRBJ1-2	TRBV5-4	-	CASSFVPGQGLGYTF	TGTGCCAGCAGCTTCGTCCCGGGACAGGGTTTGGGCTACACCTTC